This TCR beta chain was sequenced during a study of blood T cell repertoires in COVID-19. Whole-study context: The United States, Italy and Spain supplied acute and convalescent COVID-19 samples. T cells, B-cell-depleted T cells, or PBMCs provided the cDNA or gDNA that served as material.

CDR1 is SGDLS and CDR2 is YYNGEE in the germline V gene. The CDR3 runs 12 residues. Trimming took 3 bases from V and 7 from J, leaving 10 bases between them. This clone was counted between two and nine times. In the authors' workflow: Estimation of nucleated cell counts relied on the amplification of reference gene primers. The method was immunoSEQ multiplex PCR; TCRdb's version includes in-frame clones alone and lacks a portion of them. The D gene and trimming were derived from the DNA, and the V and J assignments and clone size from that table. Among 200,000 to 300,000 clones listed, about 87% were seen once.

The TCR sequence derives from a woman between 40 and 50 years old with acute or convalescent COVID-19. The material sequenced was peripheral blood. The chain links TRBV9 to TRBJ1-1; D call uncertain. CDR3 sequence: CASSAQSSEAFF. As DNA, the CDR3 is TGTGCCAGCAGCGCCCAATCTAGTGAAGCTTTCTTT.